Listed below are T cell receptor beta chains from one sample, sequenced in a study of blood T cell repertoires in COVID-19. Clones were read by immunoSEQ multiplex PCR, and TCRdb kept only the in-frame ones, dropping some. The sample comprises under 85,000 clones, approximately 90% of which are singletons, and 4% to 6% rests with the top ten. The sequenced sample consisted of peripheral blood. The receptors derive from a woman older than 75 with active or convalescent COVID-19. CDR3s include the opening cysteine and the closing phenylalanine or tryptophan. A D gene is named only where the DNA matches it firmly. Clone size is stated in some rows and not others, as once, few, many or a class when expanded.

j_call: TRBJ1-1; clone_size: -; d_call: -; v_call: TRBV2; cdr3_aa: CASSSQGDNTEAFF; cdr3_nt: TGTGCCAGCAGTTCGCAGGGCGATAACACTGAAGCTTTCTTT
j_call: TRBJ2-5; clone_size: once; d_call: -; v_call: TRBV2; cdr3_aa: CATGIQETQYF; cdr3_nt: TGTGCCACGGGGATCCAAGAGACCCAGTACTTC
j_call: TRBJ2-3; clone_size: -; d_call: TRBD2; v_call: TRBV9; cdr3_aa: CASSVAGAGGPSDTQYF; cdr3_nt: TGTGCCAGCAGCGTAGCCGGGGCGGGGGGGCCTTCCGATACGCAGTATTTT
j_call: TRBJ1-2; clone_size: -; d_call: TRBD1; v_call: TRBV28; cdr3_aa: CASSLLTRTGRNYGYTF; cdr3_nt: TGTGCCAGCAGTCTACTCACTCGGACAGGGCGGAACTATGGCTACACCTTC
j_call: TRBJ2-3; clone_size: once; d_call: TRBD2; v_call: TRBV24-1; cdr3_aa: CATSGLAGGRGTDTQYF; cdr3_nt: TGTGCCACCAGTGGACTAGCGGGGGGGCGGGGCACAGATACGCAGTATTTT
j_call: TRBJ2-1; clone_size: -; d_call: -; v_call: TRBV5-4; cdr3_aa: CASSPHSGSSNEQFF; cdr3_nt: TGTGCCAGCAGCCCTCATAGCGGCAGTTCTAATGAGCAGTTCTTC
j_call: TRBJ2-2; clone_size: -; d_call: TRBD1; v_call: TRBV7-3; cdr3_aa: CASSPTGGENTGELFF; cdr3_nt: TGTGCCAGCAGCCCGACAGGGGGGGAGAACACCGGGGAGCTGTTTTTT
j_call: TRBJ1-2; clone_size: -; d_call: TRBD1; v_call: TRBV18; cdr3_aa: CASSRGSGTGRGYTF; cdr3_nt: TGTGCCAGCTCGCGCGGATCCGGGACAGGGAGGGGCTACACCTTC
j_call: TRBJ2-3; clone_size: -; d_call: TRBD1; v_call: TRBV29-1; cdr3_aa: CSVYIGQGTDTQYF; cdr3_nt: TGCAGCGTTTACATCGGACAGGGCACAGATACGCAGTATTTT
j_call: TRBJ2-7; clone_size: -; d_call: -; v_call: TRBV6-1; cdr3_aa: CASSAGGTGSSYEQYF; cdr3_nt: TGTGCCAGCAGTGCCGGCGGGACCGGTTCCTCCTACGAGCAGTACTTC
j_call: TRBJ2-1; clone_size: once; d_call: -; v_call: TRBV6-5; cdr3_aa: CASSYSRAAHNEQFF; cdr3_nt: TGTGCCAGCAGTTACTCGAGGGCTGCCCACAATGAGCAGTTCTTC
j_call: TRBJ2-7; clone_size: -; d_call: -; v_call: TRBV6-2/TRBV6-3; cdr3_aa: CASRYSGQYF; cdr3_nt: TGTGCCAGCAGATACTCCGGGCAGTACTTC
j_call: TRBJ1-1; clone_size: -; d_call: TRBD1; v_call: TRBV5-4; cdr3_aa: CASSLWTGTTEAFF; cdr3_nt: TGTGCCAGCAGCCTTTGGACAGGGACTACTGAAGCTTTCTTT
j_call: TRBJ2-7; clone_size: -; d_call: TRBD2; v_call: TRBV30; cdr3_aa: CAWSPLGLAGSGEQYF; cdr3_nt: TGTGCCTGGAGTCCCCTGGGACTAGCGGGATCAGGGGAGCAGTACTTC
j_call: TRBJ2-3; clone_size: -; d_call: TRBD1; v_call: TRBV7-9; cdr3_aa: CASSYSGQYTDTQYF; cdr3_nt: TGTGCCAGCAGCTACTCGGGACAGTACACAGATACGCAGTATTTT
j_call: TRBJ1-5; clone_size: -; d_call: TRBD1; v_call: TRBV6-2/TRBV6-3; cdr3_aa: CASSYQTGFDQPQHF; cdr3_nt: TGTGCCAGCAGTTACCAGACAGGGTTTGATCAGCCCCAGCATTTT
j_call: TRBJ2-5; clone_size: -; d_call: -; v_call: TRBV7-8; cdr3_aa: CASSPSGQETQYF; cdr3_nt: TGTGCCAGCAGCCCCTCGGGCCAAGAGACCCAGTACTTC
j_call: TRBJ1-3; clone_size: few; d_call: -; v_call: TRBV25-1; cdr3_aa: CASRSSGNTIYF; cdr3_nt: TGTGCCAGCCGGAGCTCTGGAAACACCATATATTTT
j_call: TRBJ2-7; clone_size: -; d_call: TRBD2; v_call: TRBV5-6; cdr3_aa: CASSQPGRAYEQYF; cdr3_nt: TGTGCCAGCAGCCAGCCAGGGAGGGCCTACGAGCAGTACTTC
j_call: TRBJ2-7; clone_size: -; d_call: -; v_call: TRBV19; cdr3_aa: CASSIPGGEQYF; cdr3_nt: TGTGCCAGTAGTATTCCCGGGGGAGAGCAGTACTTC
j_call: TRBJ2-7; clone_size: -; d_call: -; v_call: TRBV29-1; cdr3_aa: CSVDGESAEQYF; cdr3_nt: TGCAGCGTTGACGGGGAATCGGCCGAGCAGTACTTC
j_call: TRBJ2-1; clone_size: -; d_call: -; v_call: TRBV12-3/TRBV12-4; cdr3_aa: CAVKEGGTNEQFF; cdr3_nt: TGTGCCGTTAAAGAAGGAGGGACCAATGAGCAGTTCTTC
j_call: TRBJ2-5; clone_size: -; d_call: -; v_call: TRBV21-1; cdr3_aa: CASRREETQYF; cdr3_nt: TGTGCCAGCAGGAGGGAAGAGACCCAGTACTTC
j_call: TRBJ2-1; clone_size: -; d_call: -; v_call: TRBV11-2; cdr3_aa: CASSLGAEGYNEQFF; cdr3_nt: TGTGCCAGCAGCTTAGGGGCAGAGGGATACAATGAGCAGTTCTTC
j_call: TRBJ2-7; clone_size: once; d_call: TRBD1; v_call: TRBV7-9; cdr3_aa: CASSSFNTGTGTYEQYF; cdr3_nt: TGTGCCAGCAGCTCCTTTAACACCGGGACAGGGACCTACGAGCAGTACTTC
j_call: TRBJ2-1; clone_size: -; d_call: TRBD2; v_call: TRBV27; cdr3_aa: CASSSFGTSGRAGRYEQFF; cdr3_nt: TGTGCCAGCAGTTCCTTCGGGACTAGCGGGAGGGCGGGGCGATATGAGCAGTTCTTC
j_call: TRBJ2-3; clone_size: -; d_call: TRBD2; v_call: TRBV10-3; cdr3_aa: CAISEQRTSADTQYF; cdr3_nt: TGTGCCATCAGTGAGCAGCGGACTAGCGCGGATACGCAGTATTTT
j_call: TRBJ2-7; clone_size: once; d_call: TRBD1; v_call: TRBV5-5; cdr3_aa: CASSLVTGPSYEQYF; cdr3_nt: TGTGCCAGCAGCTTGGTGACAGGGCCCTCCTACGAGCAGTACTTC
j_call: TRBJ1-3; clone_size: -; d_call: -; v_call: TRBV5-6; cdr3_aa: CASSLLGERPGNTIYF; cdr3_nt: TGTGCCAGCAGCTTGCTGGGAGAGAGGCCTGGAAACACCATATATTTT
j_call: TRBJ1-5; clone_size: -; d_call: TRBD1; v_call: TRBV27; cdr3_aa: CASKTTGFLNQPQHF; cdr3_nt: TGTGCCAGCAAAACGACAGGGTTCCTTAATCAGCCCCAGCATTTT
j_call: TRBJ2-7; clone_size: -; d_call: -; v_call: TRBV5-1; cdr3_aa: CASSHAYEQYF; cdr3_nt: TGCGCCAGCAGCCATGCCTACGAGCAGTACTTC
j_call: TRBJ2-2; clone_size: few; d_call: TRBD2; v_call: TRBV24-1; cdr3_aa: CATSGGTSGARSTGELFF; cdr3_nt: TGTGCCACCAGTGGGGGGACTAGCGGAGCGCGGAGCACCGGGGAGCTGTTTTTT
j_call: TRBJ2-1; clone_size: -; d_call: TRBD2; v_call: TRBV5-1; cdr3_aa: CASSLGLAGADEQFF; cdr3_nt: TGCGCCAGCAGCTTGGGACTAGCGGGAGCTGATGAGCAGTTCTTC
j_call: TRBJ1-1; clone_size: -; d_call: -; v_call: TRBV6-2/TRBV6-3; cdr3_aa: CASRYREHTEAFF; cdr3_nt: TGTGCCAGCAGATACAGGGAGCACACTGAAGCTTTCTTT
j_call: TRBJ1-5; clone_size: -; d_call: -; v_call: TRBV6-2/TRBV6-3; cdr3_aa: CASSYSADRQPQHF; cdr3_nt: TGTGCCAGCAGTTACTCGGCAGATCGCCAGCCCCAGCATTTT
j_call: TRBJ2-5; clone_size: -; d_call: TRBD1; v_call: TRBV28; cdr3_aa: CASSLSSGGGQETQYF; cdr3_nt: TGTGCCAGCAGTTTATCCTCAGGGGGCGGACAAGAGACCCAGTACTTC
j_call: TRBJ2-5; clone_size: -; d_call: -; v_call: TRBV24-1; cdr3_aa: CATSDRDETQYF; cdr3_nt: TGTGCCACCAGTGACAGGGATGAGACCCAGTACTTC
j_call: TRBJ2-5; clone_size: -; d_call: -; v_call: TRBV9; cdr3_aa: CASSPTGKQETQYF; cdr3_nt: TGTGCCAGCAGCCCCACCGGGAAACAAGAGACCCAGTACTTC
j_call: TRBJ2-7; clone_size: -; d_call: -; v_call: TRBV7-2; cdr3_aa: CASSPDLRPLSYEQYF; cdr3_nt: TGTGCCAGCAGCCCGGACTTGCGACCCCTCTCCTACGAGCAGTACTTC
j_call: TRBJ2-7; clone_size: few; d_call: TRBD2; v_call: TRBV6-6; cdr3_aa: CASSYSPTSGRASQYF; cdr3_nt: TGTGCCAGCAGTTACTCCCCGACTAGCGGGAGGGCCTCTCAGTACTTC
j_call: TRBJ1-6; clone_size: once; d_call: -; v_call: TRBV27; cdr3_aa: CASSYRTDRSPLHF; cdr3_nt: TGTGCCAGCAGTTATAGGACAGACCGATCACCCCTCCACTTT
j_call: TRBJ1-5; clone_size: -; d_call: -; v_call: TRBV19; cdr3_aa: CASKGWHGGNQPQHF; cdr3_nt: TGTGCCAGTAAGGGGTGGCACGGGGGTAATCAGCCCCAGCATTTT
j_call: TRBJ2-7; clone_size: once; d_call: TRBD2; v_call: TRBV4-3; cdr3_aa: CASSQESGGGPYEQYF; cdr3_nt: TGCGCCAGCAGCCAAGAGTCGGGAGGCGGGCCCTACGAGCAGTACTTC
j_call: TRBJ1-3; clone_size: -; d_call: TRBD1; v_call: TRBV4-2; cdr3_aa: CASSQDPGTGAGNTIYF; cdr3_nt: TGTGCCAGCAGCCAAGATCCCGGGACAGGGGCTGGAAACACCATATATTTT
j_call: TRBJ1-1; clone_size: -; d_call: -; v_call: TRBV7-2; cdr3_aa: CASSLRQHTEAFF; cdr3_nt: TGTGCCAGCAGCTTACGACAGCACACTGAAGCTTTCTTT
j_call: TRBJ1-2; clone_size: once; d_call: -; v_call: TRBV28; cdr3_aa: CASSLLGGADGYTF; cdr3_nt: TGTGCCAGCAGTTTACTGGGGGGGGCCGATGGCTACACCTTC
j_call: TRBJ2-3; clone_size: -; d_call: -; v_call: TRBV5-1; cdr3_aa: CASSLIQVDADTQYF; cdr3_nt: TGCGCCAGCAGCTTGATACAGGTAGACGCAGATACGCAGTATTTT
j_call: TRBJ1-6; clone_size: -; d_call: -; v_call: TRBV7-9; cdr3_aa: CASSSGVSPLHF; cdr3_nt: TGTGCCAGCAGCTCAGGGGTTTCACCCCTCCACTTT